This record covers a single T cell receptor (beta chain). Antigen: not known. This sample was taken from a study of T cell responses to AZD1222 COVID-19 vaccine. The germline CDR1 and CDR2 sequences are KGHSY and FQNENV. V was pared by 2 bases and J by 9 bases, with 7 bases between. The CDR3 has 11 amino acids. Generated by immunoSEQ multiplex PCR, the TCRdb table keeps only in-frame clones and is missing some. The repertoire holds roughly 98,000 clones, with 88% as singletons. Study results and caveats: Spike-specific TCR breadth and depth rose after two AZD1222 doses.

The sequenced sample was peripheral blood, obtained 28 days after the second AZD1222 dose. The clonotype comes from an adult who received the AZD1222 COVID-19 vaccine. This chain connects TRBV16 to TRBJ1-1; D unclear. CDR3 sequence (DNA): TGTGCCAGCAGCCAAGGCGCCCAAGCTTTCTTT. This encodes CASSQGAQAFF.